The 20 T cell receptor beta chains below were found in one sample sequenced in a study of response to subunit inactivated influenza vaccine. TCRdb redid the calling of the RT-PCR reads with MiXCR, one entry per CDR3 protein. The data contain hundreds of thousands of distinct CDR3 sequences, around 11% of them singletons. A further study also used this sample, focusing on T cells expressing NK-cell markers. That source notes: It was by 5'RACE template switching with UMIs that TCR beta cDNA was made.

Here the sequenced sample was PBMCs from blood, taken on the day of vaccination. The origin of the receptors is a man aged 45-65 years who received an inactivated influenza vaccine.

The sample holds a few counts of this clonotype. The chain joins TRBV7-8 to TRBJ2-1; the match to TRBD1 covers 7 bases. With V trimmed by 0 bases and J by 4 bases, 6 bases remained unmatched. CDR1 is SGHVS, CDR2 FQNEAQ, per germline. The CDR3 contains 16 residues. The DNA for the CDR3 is TGTGCCAGCAGCTTAGCCGACAGGGCGACTTACAATGAGCAGTTCTTC. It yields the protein CASSLADRATYNEQFF.

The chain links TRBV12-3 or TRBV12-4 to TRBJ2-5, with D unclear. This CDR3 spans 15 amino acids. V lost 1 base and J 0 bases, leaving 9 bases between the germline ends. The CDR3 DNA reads TGTGCCAGCAGTTTAGGGTTCAGGAACCAAGAGACCCAGTACTTC. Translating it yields CASSLGFRNQETQYF.

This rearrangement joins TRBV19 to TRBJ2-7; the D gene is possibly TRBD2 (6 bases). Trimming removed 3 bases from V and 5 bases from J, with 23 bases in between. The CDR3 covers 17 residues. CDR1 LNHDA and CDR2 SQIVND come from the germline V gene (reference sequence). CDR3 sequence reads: CASSIAPRRARSDEQYF. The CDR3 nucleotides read TGTGCCAGTAGTATTGCCCCGAGGAGGGCGCGTTCCGACGAGCAGTACTTC. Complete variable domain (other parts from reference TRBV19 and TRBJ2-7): DGGITQSPKYLFRKEGQNVTLSCEQNLNHDAMYWYRQDPGQGLRLIYYSQIVNDFQKGDIAEGYSVSREKKESFPLTVTSAQKNPTAFYLCASSIAPRRARSDEQYFGPGTRLTVT.

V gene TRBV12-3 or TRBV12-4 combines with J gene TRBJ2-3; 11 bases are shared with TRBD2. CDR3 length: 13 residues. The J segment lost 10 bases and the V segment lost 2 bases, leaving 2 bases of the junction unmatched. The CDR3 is CASSLTSGSSQYF. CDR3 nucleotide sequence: TGTGCCAGCAGTTTAACTAGCGGGAGTTCGCAGTATTTT.

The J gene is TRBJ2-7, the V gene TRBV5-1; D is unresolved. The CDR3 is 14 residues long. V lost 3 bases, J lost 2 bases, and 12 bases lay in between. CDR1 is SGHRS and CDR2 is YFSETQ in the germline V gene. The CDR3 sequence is CASSSRSLAYEQYF. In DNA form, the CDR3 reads TGCGCCAGCAGCTCGCGGTCCCTGGCCTACGAGCAGTACTTC. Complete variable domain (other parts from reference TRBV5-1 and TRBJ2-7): KAGVTQTPRYLIKTRGQQVTLSCSPISGHRSVSWYQQTPGQGLQFLFEYFSETQRNKGNFPGRFSGRQFSNSRSEMNVSTLELGDSALYLCASSSRSLAYEQYFGPGTRLTVT.

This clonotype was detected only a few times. The CDR3 sequence is CASSGDVGGYGYTF. Here the CDR3 DNA reads TGCGCCAGCAGCGGGGACGTCGGCGGCTATGGCTACACCTTC. The chain carries TRBV5-1 and TRBJ1-2, with a weak D call TRBD1 (5 bases). V lost 4 bases and J 4 bases, leaving 14 bases between the germline ends. Germline V gene lookup returns CDR1 SGHRS and CDR2 YFSETQ. The CDR3 runs to 14 residues.

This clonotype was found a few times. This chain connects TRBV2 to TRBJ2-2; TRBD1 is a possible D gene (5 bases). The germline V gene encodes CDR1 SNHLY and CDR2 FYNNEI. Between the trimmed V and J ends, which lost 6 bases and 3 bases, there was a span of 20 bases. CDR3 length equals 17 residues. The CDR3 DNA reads TGTGCCAGCAGAGACAGTAGCCTAAAACTGCACACCGGGGAGCTGTTTTTT. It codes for CASRDSSLKLHTGELFF.

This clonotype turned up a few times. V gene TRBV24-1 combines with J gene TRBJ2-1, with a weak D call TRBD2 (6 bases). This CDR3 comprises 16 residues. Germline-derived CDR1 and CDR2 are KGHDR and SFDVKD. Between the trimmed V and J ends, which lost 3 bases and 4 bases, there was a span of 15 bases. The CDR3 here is CATSDPGTPTYNEQFF. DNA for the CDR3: TGTGCCACCAGTGATCCTGGGACTCCCACGTACAATGAGCAGTTCTTC.

The CDR3 DNA is TGTGCCAGCAGTTTAGTAATGGCCGGGGAGCTGTTTTTT. It is translated as CASSLVMAGELFF. V usage is TRBV27 and J usage is TRBJ2-2, with D uncertain. Trimming took 2 bases from V and 6 from J, leaving 7 bases between them. The length of the CDR3 is 13 residues. Germline CDR1 MNHEY, CDR2 SMNVEV (reference sequence).

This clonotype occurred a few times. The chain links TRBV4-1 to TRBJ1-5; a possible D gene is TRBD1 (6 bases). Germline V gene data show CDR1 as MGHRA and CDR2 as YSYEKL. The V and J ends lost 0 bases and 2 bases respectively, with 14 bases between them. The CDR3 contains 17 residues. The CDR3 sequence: CASSQEGGALGNQPQHF. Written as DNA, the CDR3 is TGCGCCAGCAGCCAAGAGGGGGGGGCTTTGGGCAATCAGCCCCAGCATTTT.

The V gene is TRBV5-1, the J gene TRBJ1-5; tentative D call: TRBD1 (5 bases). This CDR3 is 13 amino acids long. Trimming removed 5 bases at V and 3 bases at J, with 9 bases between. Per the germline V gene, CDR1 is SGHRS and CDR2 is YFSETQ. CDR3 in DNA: TGCGCCAGCAGTTGGGACCTCAATCAGCCCCAGCATTTT. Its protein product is CASSWDLNQPQHF. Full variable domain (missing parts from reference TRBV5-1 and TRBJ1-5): KAGVTQTPRYLIKTRGQQVTLSCSPISGHRSVSWYQQTPGQGLQFLFEYFSETQRNKGNFPGRFSGRQFSNSRSEMNVSTLELGDSALYLCASSWDLNQPQHFGDGTRLSIL.

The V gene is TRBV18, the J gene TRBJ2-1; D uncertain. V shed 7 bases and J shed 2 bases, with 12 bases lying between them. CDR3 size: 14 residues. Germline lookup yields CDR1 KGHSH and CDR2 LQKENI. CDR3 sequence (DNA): TGTGCCAGCTTACCTGCGGAAGCCTACAATGAGCAGTTCTTC. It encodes CASLPAEAYNEQFF.

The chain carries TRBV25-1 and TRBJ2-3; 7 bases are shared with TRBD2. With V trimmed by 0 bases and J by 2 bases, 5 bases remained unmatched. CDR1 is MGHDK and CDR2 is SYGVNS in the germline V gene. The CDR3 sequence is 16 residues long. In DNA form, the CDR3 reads TGTGCCAGCAGTGAATATCGGGGGGAGGTCACAGATACGCAGTATTTT. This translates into CASSEYRGEVTDTQYF.

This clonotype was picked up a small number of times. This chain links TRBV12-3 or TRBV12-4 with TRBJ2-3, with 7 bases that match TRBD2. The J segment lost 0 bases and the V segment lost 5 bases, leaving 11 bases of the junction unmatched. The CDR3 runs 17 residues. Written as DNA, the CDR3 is TGTGCCAGCAGTAGCGCCCTGGGGGGGACGAGCACAGATACGCAGTATTTT. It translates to CASSSALGGTSTDTQYF.

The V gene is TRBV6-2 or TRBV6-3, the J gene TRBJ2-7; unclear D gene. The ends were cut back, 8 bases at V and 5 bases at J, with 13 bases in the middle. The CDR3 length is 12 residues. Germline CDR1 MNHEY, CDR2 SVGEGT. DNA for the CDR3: TGTGCCAGCCCTATGGAACCCCACGAGCAGTACTTC. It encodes CASPMEPHEQYF.

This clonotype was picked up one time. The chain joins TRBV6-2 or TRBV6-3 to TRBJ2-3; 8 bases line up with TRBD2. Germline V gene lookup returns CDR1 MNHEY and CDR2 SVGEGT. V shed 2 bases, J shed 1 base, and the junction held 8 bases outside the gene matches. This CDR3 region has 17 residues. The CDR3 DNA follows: TGTGCCAGCAGTTACCGGCCTTGGCGGGAGGGCACAGATACGCAGTATTTT. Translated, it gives CASSYRPWREGTDTQYF.

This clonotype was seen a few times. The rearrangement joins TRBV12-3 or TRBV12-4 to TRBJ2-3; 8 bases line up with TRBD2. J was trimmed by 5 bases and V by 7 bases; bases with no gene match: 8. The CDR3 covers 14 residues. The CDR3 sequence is CASTPRSGRDTQYF. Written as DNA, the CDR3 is TGTGCCAGCACCCCGAGGAGCGGGAGAGATACGCAGTATTTT.

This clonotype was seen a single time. CDR3 loop: CASSPGWVTDTQYF. In DNA, the CDR3 is TGTGCCAGCAGCCCAGGCTGGGTGACAGATACGCAGTATTTT. The chain joins TRBV7-8 to TRBJ2-3; the D is unclear. This CDR3 is built from 14 residues. V lost 5 bases and J lost 3, with 12 bases in between. From germline, CDR1 is SGHVS and CDR2 FQNEAQ.

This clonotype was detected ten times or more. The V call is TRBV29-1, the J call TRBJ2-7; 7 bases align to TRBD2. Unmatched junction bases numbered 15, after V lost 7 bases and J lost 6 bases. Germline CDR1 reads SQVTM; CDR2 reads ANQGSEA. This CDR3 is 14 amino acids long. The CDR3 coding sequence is TGCAGCGCCGCGGCGGGAGTAAGATACAGCGAGCAGTACTTC. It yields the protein CSAAAGVRYSEQYF.

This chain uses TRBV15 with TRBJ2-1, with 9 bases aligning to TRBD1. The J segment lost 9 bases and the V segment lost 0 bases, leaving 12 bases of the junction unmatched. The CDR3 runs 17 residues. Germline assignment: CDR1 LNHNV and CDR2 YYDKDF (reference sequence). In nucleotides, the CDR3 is TGTGCCACCAGCAGAGAACTTCGGACAGGGGTAGGGGGTGAGCAGTTCTTC. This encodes CATSRELRTGVGGEQFF.